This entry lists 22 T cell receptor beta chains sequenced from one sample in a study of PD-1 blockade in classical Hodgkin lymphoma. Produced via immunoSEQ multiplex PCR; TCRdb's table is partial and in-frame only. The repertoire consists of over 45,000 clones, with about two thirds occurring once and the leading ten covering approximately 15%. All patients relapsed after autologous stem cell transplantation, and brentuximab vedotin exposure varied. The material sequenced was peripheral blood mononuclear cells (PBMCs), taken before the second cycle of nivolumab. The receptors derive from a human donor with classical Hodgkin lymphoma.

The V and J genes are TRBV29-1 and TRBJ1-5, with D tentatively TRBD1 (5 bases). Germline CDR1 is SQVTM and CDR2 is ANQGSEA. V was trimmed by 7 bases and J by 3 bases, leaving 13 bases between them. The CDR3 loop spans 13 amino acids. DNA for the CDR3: TGCAGCGCCGCGGGGGAGATCAATCAGCCCCAGCATTTT. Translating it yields CSAAGEINQPQHF.

In DNA form, the CDR3 reads TGTGCCAGCAGTACTCACACCGGGGAGCTGTTTTTT. Its translation is CASSTHTGELFF. The rearrangement links TRBV27 to TRBJ2-2; D is uncertain. This CDR3 is built from 12 residues. The germline V gene has CDR1 MNHEY and CDR2 SMNVEV (reference sequence). V dropped 5 bases and J dropped 3 bases, with 4 bases sitting between them.

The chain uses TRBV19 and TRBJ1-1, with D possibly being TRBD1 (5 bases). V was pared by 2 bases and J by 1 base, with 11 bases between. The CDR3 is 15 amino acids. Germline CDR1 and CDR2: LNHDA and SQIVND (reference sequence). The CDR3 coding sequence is TGTGCCAGTAGTATATTCGGGGGTTGGAACACTGAAGCTTTCTTT. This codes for CASSIFGGWNTEAFF.

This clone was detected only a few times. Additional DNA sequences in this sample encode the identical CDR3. In DNA, the CDR3 is TGTGCCAGTAGTATTGGGGACAGGGGTTACGAGCAGTACTTC. This translates into CASSIGDRGYEQYF. This rearrangement joins TRBV19 to TRBJ2-7; TRBD1 matches at 10 bases. V shed 3 bases and J 4 bases; nucleotides not matched to a gene: 3. The germline V gene encodes CDR1 LNHDA and CDR2 SQIVND (reference sequence). This CDR3 has 14 amino acids.

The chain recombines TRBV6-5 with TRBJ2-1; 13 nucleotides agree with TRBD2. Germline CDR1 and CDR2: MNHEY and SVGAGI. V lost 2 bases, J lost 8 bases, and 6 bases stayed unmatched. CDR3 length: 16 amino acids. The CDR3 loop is CASSYQLAGGPYEQFF. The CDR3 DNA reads TGTGCCAGCAGTTACCAACTAGCGGGAGGGCCCTATGAGCAGTTCTTC.

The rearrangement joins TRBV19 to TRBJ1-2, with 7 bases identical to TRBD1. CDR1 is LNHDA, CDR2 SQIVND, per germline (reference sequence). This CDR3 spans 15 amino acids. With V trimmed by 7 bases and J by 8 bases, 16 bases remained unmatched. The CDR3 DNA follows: TGTGCCAGTACCGACCAGGGGCAGGGGGTATACGGCTACACCTTC. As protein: CASTDQGQGVYGYTF.

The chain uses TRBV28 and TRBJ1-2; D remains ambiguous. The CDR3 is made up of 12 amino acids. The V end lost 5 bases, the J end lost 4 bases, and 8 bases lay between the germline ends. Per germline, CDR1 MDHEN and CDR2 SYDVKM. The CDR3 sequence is CASSPRTYGYTF. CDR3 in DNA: TGTGCCAGCAGTCCGCGGACCTATGGCTACACCTTC.

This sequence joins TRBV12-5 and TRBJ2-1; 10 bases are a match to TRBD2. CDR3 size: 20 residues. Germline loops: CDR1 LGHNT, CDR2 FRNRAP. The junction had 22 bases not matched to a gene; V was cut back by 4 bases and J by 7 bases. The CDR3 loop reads CASGSPPSLAGDQGPNEQFF. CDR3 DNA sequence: TGTGCTAGTGGTTCCCCTCCCAGCCTAGCGGGAGACCAGGGTCCTAATGAGCAGTTCTTC.

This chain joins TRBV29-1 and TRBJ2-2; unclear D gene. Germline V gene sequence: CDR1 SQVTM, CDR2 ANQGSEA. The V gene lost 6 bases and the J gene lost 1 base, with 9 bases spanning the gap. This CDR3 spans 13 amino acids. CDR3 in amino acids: CSVVTVNTGELFF. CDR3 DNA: TGCAGCGTGGTAACAGTGAACACCGGGGAGCTGTTTTTT.

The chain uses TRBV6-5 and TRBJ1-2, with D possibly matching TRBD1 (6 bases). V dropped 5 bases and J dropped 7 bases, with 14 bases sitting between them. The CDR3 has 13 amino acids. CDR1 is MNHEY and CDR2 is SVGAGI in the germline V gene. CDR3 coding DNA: TGTGCCAGCAGTCAACAGGGAGGAGGTGGCTACACCTTC. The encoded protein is CASSQQGGGGYTF.

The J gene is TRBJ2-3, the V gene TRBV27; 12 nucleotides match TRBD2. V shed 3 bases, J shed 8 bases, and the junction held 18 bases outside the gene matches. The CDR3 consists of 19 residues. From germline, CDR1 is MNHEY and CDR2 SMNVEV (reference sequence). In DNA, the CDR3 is TGTGCCAGCAGTTTTTCCCCCTCTAGCGGGAGGGCCCCGGTCACTACGCAGTATTTT. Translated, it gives CASSFSPSSGRAPVTTQYF.

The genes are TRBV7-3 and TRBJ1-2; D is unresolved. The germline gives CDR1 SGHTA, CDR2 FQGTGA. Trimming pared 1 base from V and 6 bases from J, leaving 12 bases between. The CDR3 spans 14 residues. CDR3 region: CASSLRPAIDGYTF. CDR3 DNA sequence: TGTGCCAGCAGCTTAAGACCCGCGATTGATGGCTACACCTTC.

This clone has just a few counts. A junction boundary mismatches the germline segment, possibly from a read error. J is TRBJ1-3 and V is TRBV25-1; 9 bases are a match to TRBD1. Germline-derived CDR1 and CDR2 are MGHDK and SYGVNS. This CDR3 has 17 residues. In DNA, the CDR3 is TGTGCCAGCAGGGAATTCGGACAGGGGAGCTCTGGAAACACCATATATTTT. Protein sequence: CASREFGQGSSGNTIYF.

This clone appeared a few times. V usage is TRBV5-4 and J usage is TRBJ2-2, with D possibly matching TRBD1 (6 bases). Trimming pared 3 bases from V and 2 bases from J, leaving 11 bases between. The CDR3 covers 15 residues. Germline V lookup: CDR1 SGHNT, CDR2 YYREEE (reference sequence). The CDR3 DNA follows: TGTGCCAGCAGCTGGGACACCTTTAACACCGGGGAGCTGTTTTTT. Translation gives CASSWDTFNTGELFF.

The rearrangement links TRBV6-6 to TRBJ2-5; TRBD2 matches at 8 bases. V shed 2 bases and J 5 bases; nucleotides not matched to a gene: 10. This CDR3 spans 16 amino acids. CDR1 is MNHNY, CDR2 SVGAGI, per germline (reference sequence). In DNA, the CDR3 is TGTGCCAGCAGTTACCCTTCAAGCGGGAGATGGGAGACCCAGTACTTC. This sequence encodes CASSYPSSGRWETQYF.

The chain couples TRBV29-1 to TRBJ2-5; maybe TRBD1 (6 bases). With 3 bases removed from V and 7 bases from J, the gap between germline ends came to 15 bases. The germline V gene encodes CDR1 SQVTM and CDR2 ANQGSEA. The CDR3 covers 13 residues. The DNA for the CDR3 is TGCAGCGTTGAGGGCAGGGGCACAGTGACCCAGTACTTC. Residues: CSVEGRGTVTQYF.

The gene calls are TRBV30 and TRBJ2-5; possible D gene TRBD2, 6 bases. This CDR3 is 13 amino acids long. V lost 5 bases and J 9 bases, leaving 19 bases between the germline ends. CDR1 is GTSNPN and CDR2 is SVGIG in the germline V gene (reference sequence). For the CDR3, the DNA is TGTGCCTGGCGGCGGGGTCTCGTCTTGGCCCAGTACTTC. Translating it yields CAWRRGLVLAQYF. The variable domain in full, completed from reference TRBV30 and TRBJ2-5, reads SQTIHQWPATLVQPVGSPLSLECTVEGTSNPNLYWYRQAAGRGLQLLFYSVGIGQISSEVPQNLSASRPQDRQFILSSKKLLLSDSGFYLCAWRRGLVLAQYFGPGTRLLVL.

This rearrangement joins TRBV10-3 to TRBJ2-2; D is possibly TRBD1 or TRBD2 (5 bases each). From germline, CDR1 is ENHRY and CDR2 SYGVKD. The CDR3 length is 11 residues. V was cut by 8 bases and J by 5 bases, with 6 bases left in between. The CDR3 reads CAIGGTGELFF. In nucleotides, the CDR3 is TGTGCCATCGGGGGTACCGGGGAGCTGTTTTTT.

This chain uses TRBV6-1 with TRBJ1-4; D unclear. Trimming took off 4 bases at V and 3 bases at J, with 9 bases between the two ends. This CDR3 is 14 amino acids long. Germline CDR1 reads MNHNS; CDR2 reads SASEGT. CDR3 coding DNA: TGTGCCAGCAGTGTGGGGAATTCTAATGAAAAACTGTTTTTT. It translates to CASSVGNSNEKLFF.

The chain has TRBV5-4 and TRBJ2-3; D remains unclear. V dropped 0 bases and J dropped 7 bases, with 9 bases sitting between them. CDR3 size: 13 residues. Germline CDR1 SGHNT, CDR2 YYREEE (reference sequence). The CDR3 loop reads CASSLGALYTQYF. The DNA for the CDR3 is TGTGCCAGCAGCTTGGGTGCGTTATATACGCAGTATTTT.

This CDR3 reads CASKGTGVAYEQYF. CDR3 bases: TGTGCCAGCAAAGGGACGGGAGTCGCCTACGAGCAGTACTTC. The chain recombines TRBV6-5 with TRBJ2-5; the D gene is possibly TRBD2 (6 bases). The last part of the DNA fits TRBJ2-7 better; the J call may be wrong. The CDR3 is 14 residues long. CDR1 is MNHEY and CDR2 is SVGAGI in the germline V gene.

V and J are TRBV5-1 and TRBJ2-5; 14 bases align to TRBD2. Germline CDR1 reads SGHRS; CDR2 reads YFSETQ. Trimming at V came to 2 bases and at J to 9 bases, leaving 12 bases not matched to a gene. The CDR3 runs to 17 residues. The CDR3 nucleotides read TGCGCCAGCAGCTTCCGACTAGCGGGAGGGCCGAAGGAGGCCCAGTACTTC. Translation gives CASSFRLAGGPKEAQYF.